This T cell receptor (beta chain) appears in the sequencing data of a study of PD-1 blockade in classical Hodgkin lymphoma (dated by TCRdb to 2020 to 2021). Study-wide context: Nivolumab dosing was 3 mg/kg intravenously every 2 weeks, continuing until either disease progression or unacceptable toxicity. The study used CyTOF and TCR beta sequencing to define a peripheral blood immune signature of response to PD-1 blockade in classical Hodgkin lymphoma. The full study reports these points: By C4D1, a significant rise was seen in CD4+ TCR diversity but not in CD8+ TCR diversity (p=0.0027 vs p=0.16), and the rise was most apparent among complete responders (p=0.02). The study covered only a single clinical trial cohort, and the causes of the repertoire differences, possibly disease activity or prior therapy, were still not defined. Baseline TCR diversity was reported to be lower in newly diagnosed patients than in healthy donors, and even lower in relapsed/refractory patients. Lower diversity was seen in patients whose nivolumab began less than 1 year after ASCT, and these patients were left out of later analyses so that immune reconstitution would not confound the results. Among trial patients, those achieving complete response had baseline diversity similar to that of newly diagnosed patients, while diversity was significantly lower in partial responders and progressors.

Sample time point, as interpreted from the label and publication: cycle 4 day 1 (C4D1), after more than five weeks of nivolumab. Every trial patient had relapsed following autologous stem cell transplantation, and prior brentuximab vedotin exposure was what differed among cohorts A, B and C. A total of under 70 patients with relapsed/refractory classical Hodgkin lymphoma made up the trial cohort, and each patient's best overall response was complete response, partial response or progressive disease. In the multi-cohort phase II CheckMate 205 trial, trial patients received single-agent nivolumab. An independent review committee assessed best overall response using the 2007 International Working Group response criteria. Trial PBMCs were collected just before the start of nivolumab (C1D1) and during therapy at cycle 2 day 1 and cycle 4 day 1. Peripheral blood was collected in 8 mL Vacutainer Cell Preparation Tubes, from which PBMCs were isolated by centrifugation and then cryopreserved.

In the germline V gene, CDR1 corresponds to MNHEY and CDR2 to SVGAGI. The CDR3 measures 15 amino acids from cysteine to phenylalanine. Only the CDR3 region is kept as DNA, spanning 45 bases read in frame from base 1. V drops 5 bases and J drops 4 bases, leaving 16 bases in between. Genomic DNA was extracted with the Qiagen DNeasy kit from unsorted PBMCs and from negatively selected CD4+ and CD8+ fractions. Amplification of TCR beta CDR3 regions was done by immunoSEQ multiplex PCR with primers that anneal to V and J segments. A synthetic immune receptor repertoire was used to minimize amplification bias, and any residual bias was removed computationally once sequencing was done. In the paper's pipeline: Repertoire diversity was quantified as the Shannon entropy index using custom Python scripts. Unsorted, CD4+ and CD8+ repertoires were analyzed separately, except in combined analyses where CD4+ and CD8+ sequences were merged in silico. Clonal expansion was defined as at least a 2-fold frequency increase after treatment relative to C1D1, with a pseudocount of 0.5 for undetected baseline clones. Singleton clones were defined as clones with 0 or 1 copy at C1D1, and non-singleton clones were defined as clones with 2 or more copies. Clones expanded in unsorted samples were annotated as CD4+, CD8+ or unknown by matching protein sequences in sorted samples from the same patient. Wilcoxon tests on paired samples were used to test changes in diversity from C1D1 to C4D1. TCRdb's version of the immuneACCESS table is confined to in-frame rearrangements and falls short of the full clone set. An unresolved V gene accounts for under half of the shortfall where checked; the remainder is of unknown origin. The V and J calls and clone size are taken from that table; D and trimming were inferred from the DNA. The table for this sample lists tens of thousands of clones; approximately 80% of them were counted only once. Around 20% of the sample lies in the top ten.

A note on this clone: Its antigen is currently not known. Base qualities are not at hand, and no much larger clone is one base apart.

The sequence was obtained from a human donor with classical Hodgkin lymphoma. The sequenced sample was peripheral blood mononuclear cells (PBMCs), obtained before the fourth cycle of nivolumab. The sequence is built from TRBV6-5 and TRBJ2-3, with the D call perhaps TRBD1 or TRBD2, as 7 bases match in each case. The CDR3 region has the sequence CASSRYRGGADTQYF. The DNA sequence is as follows: TGTGCCAGCAGTCGCTACAGGGGAGGGGCAGATACGCAGTATTTT.